The TCR beta chain under discussion was sequenced for a study of shared clonotypes between healthy human individuals. Study-level results: What rarefaction showed was incomplete sorted-subset sequencing despite large depth.

The protocol was immunoSEQ multiplex PCR, while the TCRdb copy is restricted to in-frame clones and leaves out a portion. Found here are millions of clones, about 95% of them singletons; the top ten hold 0.1% to 0.15%. In regard to this clone: Its antigen remains unidentified.

There were no recent acute infections or vaccinations among the donors, who were healthy HIV-negative adults. The source material was naive CD4+ T cells sorted from blood. Subset denoted: CD45RA+ positively selected. This clonotype originated in a man between 18 and 35 years old in good health.

CDR3 sequence: CAWSPGQGAKQYF. The CDR3 nucleotides read TGTGCCTGGAGCCCGGGACAGGGGGCTAAGCAGTACTTC. V and J are TRBV30 and TRBJ2-7, with 12 bases lining up with TRBD1. V trimming: 3 bases; J trimming: 8 bases; junction bases outside the gene matches: 5. There are 13 residues in the CDR3. The V gene's germline CDR1 is GTSNPN and CDR2 SVGIG (reference sequence).